These 27 T cell receptor beta chains were all obtained from the same sample, sequenced in a study of cytomegalovirus exposure and HLA in healthy donors. PCR was performed using 60 Vbeta and 13 Jbeta primers. Sequenced by immunoSEQ multiplex PCR; TCRdb stores in-frame clones only, minus some. The table has roughly 100,000 clones, 79% seen once; the top ten hold about 4%. The sequenced sample was PBMCs. All receptors come from a middle-aged man in good health and CMV-seropositive.

The rearrangement uses TRBV28 and TRBJ2-7; TRBD2 aligns across 11 bases. With V trimmed by 6 bases and J by 5 bases, 9 bases remained unmatched. This CDR3 has 15 residues. Germline lookup yields CDR1 MDHEN and CDR2 SYDVKM. The CDR3 sequence is CASSFPTSGKDEQYF. The CDR3 nucleotides are TGTGCCAGCAGCTTCCCGACTAGCGGGAAAGACGAGCAGTACTTC.

The chain recombines TRBV5-1 with TRBJ2-4, with 10 bases identical to TRBD1. The junction had 2 bases not matched to a gene; V was cut back by 0 bases and J by 8 bases. Germline values: CDR1 SGHRS, CDR2 YFSETQ. This CDR3 has 14 residues. The CDR3 DNA reads TGCGCCAGCAGCTTGGGGGACAGGGGTGACATTCAGTACTTC. As protein: CASSLGDRGDIQYF.

The chain carries TRBV9 and TRBJ2-1; D may be TRBD2 (6 bases). CDR3 size: 15 residues. The germline V gene has CDR1 SGDLS and CDR2 YYNGEE. V was pared by 4 bases and J by 5 bases, with 16 bases between. The CDR3 loop is CASSMTGTDNNEQFF. CDR3 nucleotide sequence: TGTGCCAGCAGCATGACCGGGACTGACAACAATGAGCAGTTCTTC.

This chain's CDR3 is CATPGEGGSASDNTDTQYF. The CDR3 coding sequence is TGTGCCACCCCCGGGGAGGGCGGGAGTGCTTCCGACAACACAGATACGCAGTATTTT. The chain employs TRBV21-1 and TRBJ2-3; no DNA check was done on the table's D call, TRBD2. TRBV21-1 is a documented pseudogene. This CDR3 is built from 19 residues.

In its sample, this clone was seen a few times. The J gene is TRBJ2-4, the V gene TRBV7-9; D perhaps matches TRBD1 (5 bases). The CDR3 length is 14 residues. Germline V lookup: CDR1 SEHNR, CDR2 FQNEAQ (reference sequence). Trimming took 2 bases from V and 0 from J, leaving 5 bases between them. The CDR3 DNA reads as TGTGCCAGCAGCTTACAGGGAGCCAAAAACATTCAGTACTTC. This codes for CASSLQGAKNIQYF.

This chain connects TRBV5-4 to TRBJ1-2; D uncertain. This CDR3 is built from 13 residues. Per the germline V gene, CDR1 is SGHNT and CDR2 is YYREEE (reference sequence). Trimming left V 2 bases short and J 5 bases short, with 10 bases between. CDR3 nucleotides: TGTGCCAGCAGCTTTCTCGGAGTTTATGGCTACACCTTC. Its translation: CASSFLGVYGYTF. Drawing the rest from reference TRBV5-4 and TRBJ1-2, the complete variable domain is ETGVTQSPTHLIKTRGQQVTLRCSSQSGHNTVSWYQQALGQGPQFIFQYYREEENGRGNFPPRFSGLQFPNYSSELNVNALELDDSALYLCASSFLGVYGYTFGSGTRLTVV.

This chain joins TRBV2 and TRBJ2-1; 11 bases map to TRBD2. V lost 9 bases to trimming and J lost 6 bases; unmatched junction nucleotides: 1. Germline lookup yields CDR1 SNHLY and CDR2 FYNNEI. This CDR3 is built from 12 residues. The CDR3 DNA is TGTGCCAGGGGGACTAGCGGCAATGAGCAGTTCTTC. Translated: CARGTSGNEQFF. The full variable domain, its missing parts supplied by reference TRBV2 and TRBJ2-1, is EPEVTQTPSHQVTQMGQEVILRCVPISNHLYFYWYRQILGQKVEFLVSFYNNEISEKSEIFDDQFSVERPDGSNFTLKIRSTKLEDSAMYFCARGTSGNEQFFGPGTRLTVL.

V usage is TRBV7-8 and J usage is TRBJ2-7, with 8 bases that match TRBD1. Trimming cost V 1 base and J 6 bases; bases outside gene matches: 11. The CDR3 sequence is 16 residues long. Germline lookup yields CDR1 SGHVS and CDR2 FQNEAQ. For the CDR3, the DNA is TGTGCCAGCAGCTTAGGGGGTCGGACAGGGCTTCTCGAGCAGTACTTC. Translating gives CASSLGGRTGLLEQYF. The full variable domain, its missing parts supplied by reference TRBV7-8 and TRBJ2-7, is GAGVSQSPRYKVAKRGQDVALRCDPISGHVSLFWYQQALGQGPEFLTYFQNEAQLDKSGLPSDRFFAERPEGSVSTLKIQRTQQEDSAVYLCASSLGGRTGLLEQYFGPGTRLTVT.

This clone was detected a few times. J is TRBJ2-5 and V is TRBV28; 8 bases map to TRBD1. V lost 5 bases, J lost 5 bases, and 7 bases stayed unmatched. This CDR3 is built from 14 residues. The germline CDR1 and CDR2 sequences are MDHEN and SYDVKM. The CDR3 here is CASSIQGVGETQYF. The CDR3 DNA sequence: TGTGCCAGCAGTATACAGGGGGTAGGGGAGACCCAGTACTTC.

Written as DNA, the CDR3 is TGTGCCAGCAGCTCCGCGGGGGTGATTAAGCAGTTCTTC. This encodes CASSSAGVIKQFF. The gene calls are TRBV7-8 and TRBJ2-1; 7 bases agree with TRBD2. Germline trimming cut 4 bases from V and 11 bases from J; bases unmatched to any gene: 8. Germline CDR1 is SGHVS and CDR2 is FQNEAQ. The CDR3 contains 13 residues.

The chain recombines TRBV6-1 with TRBJ2-1; 13 bases are shared with TRBD2. Germline assignment: CDR1 MNHNS and CDR2 SASEGT. This CDR3 has 18 amino acids. Unmatched junction bases numbered 9, after V lost 5 bases and J lost 2 bases. The CDR3 DNA reads as TGTGCCAGCAGTAAAGGACTAGCGGGAGTTGTAGCCTACAATGAGCAGTTCTTC. This gives the protein CASSKGLAGVVAYNEQFF.

The DNA of the CDR3 is TGTGCCATCAGTGAGTCTGAGCCCTACAATGAGCAGTTCTTC. Protein product: CAISESEPYNEQFF. This sequence joins TRBV10-3 and TRBJ2-1; D unclear. The ends were cut back, 0 bases at V and 2 bases at J, with 5 bases in the middle. This CDR3 region has 14 residues. The V gene's germline CDR1 is ENHRY and CDR2 SYGVKD.

Remarks on this clone: Distinct nucleotide sequences in the sample also encode this CDR3. V gene TRBV7-8 combines with J gene TRBJ2-7; TRBD1 agrees at 8 bases. The V and J ends lost 9 bases and 2 bases, in that order; junction bases with no gene match: 15. Per germline, CDR1 SGHVS and CDR2 FQNEAQ. The CDR3 consists of 16 residues. The CDR3 DNA reads as TGTGCCAGTAGCCCCGAGGGGACAGGAACCGCCTACGAGCAGTACTTC. It yields the protein CASSPEGTGTAYEQYF.

V usage is TRBV9 and J usage is TRBJ2-1; 8 bases map to TRBD2. Germline trimming cut 0 bases from V and 9 bases from J; bases unmatched to any gene: 20. Germline V lookup: CDR1 SGDLS, CDR2 YYNGEE. CDR3 length: 19 amino acids. In DNA form, the CDR3 reads TGTGCCAGCAGCGTAGCTTCTACCTCGTGGGCGGGAGGATCGGGTGAGCAGTTCTTC. Translation gives CASSVASTSWAGGSGEQFF.

The V gene is TRBV6-1, the J gene TRBJ2-3, with TRBD2 identical over 7 bases. The V gene end was trimmed by 1 base and the J gene end by 4 bases; junction bases not matched to a gene: 5. The CDR3 has 15 amino acids. Germline-derived CDR1 and CDR2 are MNHNS and SASEGT. DNA for the CDR3: TGTGCCAGCAGTGAAGAAGGCGGGAGCGCAGATACGCAGTATTTT. This translates into CASSEEGGSADTQYF.

This clone was seen a single time. This rearrangement joins TRBV5-1 to TRBJ2-5; possible D gene TRBD2, 6 bases. With 4 bases removed from V and 11 bases from J, the gap between germline ends came to 21 bases. This CDR3 is built from 14 residues. Germline V gives CDR1 SGHRS, CDR2 YFSETQ. DNA for the CDR3: TGCGCCAGCAGCGTGGGAGGCCCAACGGCTGAGCAGTACTTC. It yields the protein CASSVGGPTAEQYF.

This chain joins TRBV11-2 and TRBJ2-2; 9 nucleotides line up with TRBD2. CDR1 and CDR2 (germline): SGHAT, FQNNGV. This CDR3 spans 15 amino acids. J lost 4 bases, V lost 4 bases, and 4 bases had no gene match. Here the CDR3 reads CASSSSGRITGELFF. CDR3 bases: TGTGCCAGCAGCTCCAGCGGGAGGATCACCGGGGAGCTGTTTTTT.

The gene calls are TRBV19 and TRBJ1-5; D unresolved. Between the trimmed V and J ends, which lost 6 bases and 2 bases, there was a span of 14 bases. Germline V gene sequence: CDR1 LNHDA, CDR2 SQIVND (reference sequence). The CDR3 is 15 amino acids. CDR3 coding DNA: TGTGCCAGTAGCGACACCCTGGGTGGCAATCAGCCCCAGCATTTT. It codes for CASSDTLGGNQPQHF. Full variable domain (outside the CDR3, taken from reference TRBV19 and TRBJ1-5): DGGITQSPKYLFRKEGQNVTLSCEQNLNHDAMYWYRQDPGQGLRLIYYSQIVNDFQKGDIAEGYSVSREKKESFPLTVTSAQKNPTAFYLCASSDTLGGNQPQHFGDGTRLSIL.

The chain has TRBV7-6 and TRBJ2-7; 12 bases match TRBD1. The CDR3 contains 16 residues. Germline lookup yields CDR1 SGHVS and CDR2 FNYEAQ. Germline trimming cut 1 base from V and 6 bases from J; bases unmatched to any gene: 7. The CDR3 spells CASSLGGTGGLSEQYF. The CDR3 region has the DNA TGTGCCAGCAGCTTAGGTGGGACAGGGGGCCTCTCCGAGCAGTACTTC.

The rearrangement links TRBV6-5 to TRBJ2-2; D possibly corresponds to TRBD1 (5 bases). Trimming took off 2 bases at V and 5 bases at J, with 15 bases between the two ends. The germline CDR1 and CDR2 sequences are MNHEY and SVGAGI. The length of the CDR3 is 16 residues. CDR3 DNA sequence: TGTGCCAGCAGTTACGGGGCTGGGTCTTGGACCGGGGAGCTGTTTTTT. This encodes CASSYGAGSWTGELFF.

The chain is built from TRBV19 and TRBJ2-5; possibly TRBD1 for D (5 bases). CDR3 length: 15 amino acids. Trimming removed 1 base at V and 4 bases at J, with 13 bases between. Germline CDR1 reads LNHDA; CDR2 reads SQIVND (reference sequence). Written as DNA, the CDR3 is TGTGCCAGTAGTATAGGGTGGTCAGGGCGAGAGACCCAGTACTTC. Protein: CASSIGWSGRETQYF.

This clone was detected only once. Other nucleotide sequences in the sample specify the same CDR3. V and J are TRBV19 and TRBJ2-4, with 12 bases fitting TRBD2. With V trimmed by 5 bases and J by 5 bases, 25 bases remained unmatched. This CDR3 comprises 22 residues. The germline CDR1 and CDR2 sequences are LNHDA and SQIVND (reference sequence). CDR3 bases: TGTGCCAGTAGTTGTTATCGTCGACTAGCGGGAGTTCTGGATGACGAACAAAACATTCAGTACTTC. This encodes CASSCYRRLAGVLDDEQNIQYF.

This clone was counted only a few times. The rearrangement links TRBV14 to TRBJ2-7, with a tentative D call TRBD1 (6 bases). V lost 0 bases, J lost 4 bases, and 13 bases lay in between. From germline, CDR1 is SGHDN and CDR2 FVKESK. The CDR3 runs to 15 residues. The CDR3 region has the DNA TGTGCCAGCAGCCAAGATTTTGGACAGCCTTACGAGCAGTACTTC. It codes for CASSQDFGQPYEQYF. Drawing the rest from reference TRBV14 and TRBJ2-7, the complete variable domain is EAGVTQFPSHSVIEKGQTVTLRCDPISGHDNLYWYRRVMGKEIKFLLHFVKESKQDESGMPNNRFLAERTGGTYSTLKVQPAELEDSGVYFCASSQDFGQPYEQYFGPGTRLTVT.

The CDR3, as DNA: TGCGCCAGCAGCTCAATCCTAACAGACAATGAGCAGTTCTTC. This gives the protein CASSSILTDNEQFF. V gene TRBV5-1 combines with J gene TRBJ2-1; no reliable D call. Per germline, CDR1 SGHRS and CDR2 YFSETQ. The V and J ends lost 3 bases and 5 bases respectively, with 12 bases between them. This CDR3 comprises 14 residues.

This clone was observed a single time. The chain uses TRBV10-2 and TRBJ2-3; 8 nucleotides agree with TRBD2. Germline V gene lookup returns CDR1 WSHSY and CDR2 SAAADI. The V segment lost 4 bases and the J segment 6 bases; nucleotides outside the gene matches: 6. CDR3 length: 14 residues. CDR3 bases: TGCGCCAGCAGTGCCCGGACTAGCTCCGATACGCAGTATTTT. Its protein is CASSARTSSDTQYF.

In its sample, this clone was seen once. This chain uses TRBV15 with TRBJ2-1; 7 bases are a match to TRBD2. CDR1 LNHNV and CDR2 YYDKDF come from the germline V gene (reference sequence). J gave up 7 bases and V 2 bases, and 11 bases lay outside the gene matches. There are 16 residues in the CDR3. The CDR3 here is CATSRSGGEKVNEQFF. The CDR3 nucleotides read TGTGCCACCAGCAGATCTGGGGGGGAGAAGGTTAATGAGCAGTTCTTC.

This chain uses TRBV30 with TRBJ2-5; 7 nucleotides align to TRBD2. This CDR3 is 14 amino acids long. Germline trimming cut 3 bases from V and 9 bases from J; bases unmatched to any gene: 13. Germline-derived CDR1 and CDR2 are GTSNPN and SVGIG (reference sequence). The CDR3 loop is CAWSRSGVRGAQYF. For the CDR3, the DNA is TGTGCCTGGAGCCGATCGGGAGTTCGGGGGGCCCAGTACTTC.